This T cell receptor (beta chain) was sequenced in a study of blood T cell repertoires in COVID-19. The CDR3 extends over 14 amino acids. The V end was cut by 5 bases, the J end by 5 bases, with 14 bases between. Per germline, CDR1 LNHNV and CDR2 YYDKDF (reference sequence). Original analysis: How many nucleated cells were present was estimated from reference gene primer amplification. Using immunoSEQ multiplex PCR, the repertoire was profiled, and TCRdb retains in-frame clones only, with some absent. That table is the source of V, J and clone size, and D and trimming were worked out from the DNA. The table has 95,000 to 150,000 clones, 70% to 80% seen once; the top ten hold 35% to 40%.

The rearrangement joins TRBV15 to TRBJ2-3; possibly TRBD1 for D (5 bases). The clonotype originates from a man aged 40-49 years with active or convalescent COVID-19. The material sequenced was peripheral blood. The CDR3 DNA reads TGTGCCACCAGCGGCGGCAGGGTTGTAGATACGCAGTATTTT. Translation gives CATSGGRVVDTQYF. The variable domain in full, with the rest retrieved from reference TRBV15 and TRBJ2-3, is DAMVIQNPRYQVTQFGKPVTLSCSQTLNHNVMYWYQQKSSQAPKLLFHYYDKDFNNEADTPDNFQSRRPNTSFCFLDIRSPGLGDTAMYLCATSGGRVVDTQYFGPGTRLTVL.